A selection of T cell receptor beta chains follows, all from one sample in a study of T cell repertoires in cytomegalovirus infection. Their specific antigens are unknown. In TCRdb, the reads were re-called with MiXCR into one record per CDR3 protein. Among roughly 920,000 distinct CDR3 sequences listed, approximately 31% were seen once. Sequences were derived from cultured CD8+ T cells from PBMCs, sampled from culture after CMV antigen stimulation. The origin of the receptors is a human donor in good health (CMV status not recorded). Some clones in this sample may be carry-over from other donors' samples. The CDR3 runs from the conserved cysteine through the conserved F or W. Fields, in order: J gene, V gene, clone size, D gene, CDR3 DNA, CDR3 protein. D genes are given only for firm matches. Some rows mark clone size as missing; the rest say once, few, many or name a class of expanded clone.

TRBJ1-1,TRBV29-1,.,TRBD1,TGCAGCGTGTTCGGGACAGAGAACACTGAAGCTTTCTTT,CSVFGTENTEAFF
TRBJ2-5,TRBV6-5,.,.,TGTGCCAGCAGTTCCTTGGGACACAAGTACCAAGAGACCCAGTACTTC,CASSSLGHKYQETQYF
TRBJ2-2,TRBV6-1,few,.,TGTGCCAGCAGTGACCGGGGGAAGGGGGACGGGGAGCTGTTTTTT,CASSDRGKGDGELFF
TRBJ1-2,TRBV12-3/TRBV12-4,.,.,TGTGCCAGCAGTCTCTCCGGGACATCTTCCGAGGGCTACACCTTC,CASSLSGTSSEGYTF
TRBJ1-1,TRBV2,few,.,TGTGCCAGCAAGGGGCGAGTAGCTTTCTTT,CASKGRVAFF
TRBJ1-1,TRBV5-1,few,.,TGCGCCAGCAGCTTGGTCCAGGGCGATGGAGCTTTCTTT,CASSLVQGDGAFF
TRBJ1-5,TRBV5-8,.,TRBD1,TGTGCCAGCAGCAGGGGGACAGCTCGGGATCAGCCCCAGCATTTT,CASSRGTARDQPQHF
TRBJ1-5,TRBV12-3/TRBV12-4,.,TRBD1,TGTGCCAGCAGTCCCGGGACAGGGGGATATAGCAATCAGCCCCAGCATTTT,CASSPGTGGYSNQPQHF
TRBJ2-3,TRBV6-2/TRBV6-3,few,.,TGTGCCAGCAGTTACGTCGGGGACAAAGATACGCAGTATTTT,CASSYVGDKDTQYF
TRBJ2-5,TRBV7-6,.,.,TGTGCCAGCAGCCCCTCAGGTTTAGGAGAGACCCAGTACTTC,CASSPSGLGETQYF
TRBJ2-1,TRBV7-2,many,TRBD2,TGTGCCAGCAGCCCCAGACTAGCGGGGGACCCAAACAATGAGCAGTTCTTC,CASSPRLAGDPNNEQFF
TRBJ2-7,TRBV4-1,.,.,TGCGCCAGCAGCCACCCGGACGTCCTGGGCGGGGTGAACCCGCGCGTAAATACCTACGAGCAGTACTTC,CASSHPDVLGGVNPRVNTYEQYF
TRBJ2-1,TRBV5-4,.,TRBD2,TGTGCCAGCAGCGAGGGACTAGCGGGGGGTAATGAGCAGTTCTTC,CASSEGLAGGNEQFF
TRBJ1-3,TRBV20-1,few,TRBD1,TGCAGTGCTAGAGATGTATTACAGGGGGCCAGAGCTGGAAACACCATATATTTT,CSARDVLQGARAGNTIYF
TRBJ2-2,TRBV7-4,.,.,TGTGCCAGCAGCTTATTGAACGGGGACGGCACCGGGGAGCTGTTTTTT,CASSLLNGDGTGELFF
TRBJ2-5,TRBV27,few,.,TGTGCCAGCGGTCTCCTGGCCTCGAGCCAAGAGACCCAGTACTTC,CASGLLASSQETQYF
TRBJ1-6,TRBV5-6,few,.,TGTGCCACTGCTTTGGGGCGTTCACCCCTCCACTTT,CATALGRSPLHF
TRBJ2-7,TRBV27,few,TRBD2,TGTGCCAGTGGGGGGGGATACGAGCAGTACTTC,CASGGGYEQYF
TRBJ2-7,TRBV7-6,few,.,TGTGCCAGCAGCTCCTCGGGGGTTAAGTACTTC,CASSSSGVKYF
TRBJ2-6,TRBV25-1,.,.,TGTGCCAGCAGTGAATATAGGCCGCGCTCTGGGGCCAACGTCCTGACTTTC,CASSEYRPRSGANVLTF
TRBJ2-7,TRBV7-6,few,.,TGTGCCAGCAGCCTGGGACTGTACGGCGAGCAGTACTTC,CASSLGLYGEQYF
TRBJ2-5,TRBV11-2,.,.,TGTGTCAGCAGCTTGGCGGGATCATCGTACCAAGAGACCCAGTACTTC,CVSSLAGSSYQETQYF
TRBJ2-7,TRBV4-2,few,TRBD2,TGTGCCAGCAGCCAACAGGGACTAGCCGCCTACGAGCAGTACTTC,CASSQQGLAAYEQYF
TRBJ1-2,TRBV29-1,.,TRBD1,TGCAGCGTTGACCCGACAGGGTCGAACACCTTC,CSVDPTGSNTF
TRBJ2-7,TRBV7-9,many,TRBD1,TGTGCCAGCAGCTCGACAGGGGCAGTTGTCGAGCAGTACTTC,CASSSTGAVVEQYF
TRBJ1-1,TRBV19,.,TRBD1,TGTGCCAGTAGTATCGAGAGATGGGACAGCCCTAACACTGAAGCTTTCTTT,CASSIERWDSPNTEAFF
TRBJ1-1,TRBV6-1,many,.,TGTGCCAGCAGTGAAGGGTGGGAGGGGTACACTGAAGCTTTCTTT,CASSEGWEGYTEAFF
TRBJ2-2,TRBV7-6,many,.,TGTGCCAGCCGGCGGGGAGGAAACACCGGGGAGCTGTTTTTT,CASRRGGNTGELFF